This T cell receptor beta chain is from a study of shared clonotypes between healthy human individuals. Study-wide points: Naive subsets typically showed greater estimated richness than memory subsets. A handful of donors held approximately 4.6% of naive CD4 clonotypes in common. Blood alone was sampled, and tissue repertoires likely differ.

Notes on this clone: Its antigen remains unknown.

The CDR3 is 15 residues long. V shed 1 base, J shed 4 bases, and the junction held 4 bases outside the gene matches. Per germline, CDR1 SGHVS and CDR2 FNYEAQ. Using immunoSEQ multiplex PCR, the repertoire was profiled, and TCRdb retains in-frame clones only, with some absent. The sample lists hundreds of thousands of clones, around 79% occurring once. The sample comprised memory CD4+ T cells sorted from blood. Documented subset: CD45RA-negative fraction. The chain is built from TRBV7-6 and TRBJ2-1; 7 bases fit TRBD2. This TCR came from a man aged 25-45 years in good health. Here the CDR3 reads CASSLGAGEYNEQFF. DNA of the CDR3: TGTGCCAGCAGCTTAGGTGCGGGAGAATACAATGAGCAGTTCTTC.